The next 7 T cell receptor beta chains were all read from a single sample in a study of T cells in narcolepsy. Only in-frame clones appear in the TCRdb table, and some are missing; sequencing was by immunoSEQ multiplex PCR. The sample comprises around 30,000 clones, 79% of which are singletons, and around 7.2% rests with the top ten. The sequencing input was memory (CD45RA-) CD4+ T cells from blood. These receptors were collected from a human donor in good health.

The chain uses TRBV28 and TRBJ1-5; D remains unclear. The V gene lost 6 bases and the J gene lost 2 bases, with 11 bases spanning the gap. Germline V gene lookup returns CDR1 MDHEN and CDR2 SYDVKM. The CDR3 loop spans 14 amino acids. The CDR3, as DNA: TGTGCCAGCAGAAGGGTACCGGGCAATCAGCCCCAGCATTTT. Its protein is CASRRVPGNQPQHF.

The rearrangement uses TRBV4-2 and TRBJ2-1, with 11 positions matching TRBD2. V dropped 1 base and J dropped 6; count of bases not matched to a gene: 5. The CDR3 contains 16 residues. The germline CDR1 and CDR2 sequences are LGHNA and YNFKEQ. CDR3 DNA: TGTGCCAGCAGCCAAGCTTTACTAGCGGGAGTCAATGAGCAGTTCTTC. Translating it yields CASSQALLAGVNEQFF.

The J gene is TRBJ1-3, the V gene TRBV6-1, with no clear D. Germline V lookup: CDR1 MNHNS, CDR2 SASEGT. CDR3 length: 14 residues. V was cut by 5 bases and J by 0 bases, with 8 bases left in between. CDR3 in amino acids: CASSYGRSGNTIYF. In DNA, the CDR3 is TGTGCCAGCAGTTATGGTCGCTCTGGAAACACCATATATTTT.

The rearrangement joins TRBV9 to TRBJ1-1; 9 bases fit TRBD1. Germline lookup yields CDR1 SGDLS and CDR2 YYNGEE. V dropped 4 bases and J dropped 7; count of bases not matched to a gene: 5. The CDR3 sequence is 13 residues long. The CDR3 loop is CASSPQGAYEAFF. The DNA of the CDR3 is TGTGCCAGCAGCCCACAGGGGGCCTATGAAGCTTTCTTT.

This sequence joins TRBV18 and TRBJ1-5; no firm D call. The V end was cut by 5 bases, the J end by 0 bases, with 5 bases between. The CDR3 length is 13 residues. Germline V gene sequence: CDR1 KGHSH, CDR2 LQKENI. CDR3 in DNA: TGTGCCAGCTCAGGGGATAGCAATCAGCCCCAGCATTTT. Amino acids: CASSGDSNQPQHF. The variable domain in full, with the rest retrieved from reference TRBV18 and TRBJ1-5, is NAGVMQNPRHLVRRRGQEARLRCSPMKGHSHVYWYRQLPEEGLKFMVYLQKENIIDESGMPKERFSAEFPKEGPSILRIQQVVRGDSAAYFCASSGDSNQPQHFGDGTRLSIL.

In DNA, the CDR3 is TGTGCCAGCAGCTTCTCTAGCAGTTTTTACAATGAGCAGTTCTTC. Translating gives CASSFSSSFYNEQFF. The rearrangement joins TRBV11-2 to TRBJ2-1; maybe TRBD2 (5 bases). The length of the CDR3 is 15 residues. Germline CDR1 and CDR2: SGHAT and FQNNGV. V dropped 3 bases and J dropped 4 bases, with 13 bases sitting between them.

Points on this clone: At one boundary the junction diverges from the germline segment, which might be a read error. CDR3 bases: TGTGCCAGCAGTGAAGCTTGGACGAGTCTACAGAATAACTGGAGCTTC. Translation gives CASSEAWTSLQNNWSF. The genes are TRBV6-1 and TRBJ2-7; the D is unclear. The CDR3 length is 16 residues. Germline CDR1 reads MNHNS; CDR2 reads SASEGT.